This TCR beta chain was recovered during a study of T cells in Graves' hyperthyroidism and ophthalmopathy. Study-level findings and limits: Model output signaled ophthalmopathy a median around 5.9 months ahead of onset.

Inclusion characteristics of ophthalmopathy patients comprised a Clinical Activity Score of at least 3, a NOSPECS grade of at least 4, and duration under 3 months. Amplified TCR beta CDR3 regions derived from RNA transcripts. In the first-round RT-PCR of the TCR CDR3, the HTBI primer set was used. TCRdb reprocessed the multiplex PCR reads via MiXCR and lists one record per CDR3 protein. Of 640,000 or so distinct CDR3 sequences in the sample, 14% were seen once. The CDR3 loop spans 14 amino acids. Trimming took 2 bases from V and 2 from J, leaving 6 bases between them. Germline CDR1 reads KGHDR; CDR2 reads SFDVKD. The table lists this clonotype with a few counts. As yet, its antigen is unknown.

This clonotype was obtained from a young woman with Graves' ophthalmopathy. The sequenced sample consisted of blood. V is TRBV24-1 and J is TRBJ2-1; D is undetermined. The CDR3 loop reads CATSDSGPYNEQFF. Here the CDR3 DNA reads TGTGCCACCAGTGATTCGGGTCCCTACAATGAGCAGTTCTTC.